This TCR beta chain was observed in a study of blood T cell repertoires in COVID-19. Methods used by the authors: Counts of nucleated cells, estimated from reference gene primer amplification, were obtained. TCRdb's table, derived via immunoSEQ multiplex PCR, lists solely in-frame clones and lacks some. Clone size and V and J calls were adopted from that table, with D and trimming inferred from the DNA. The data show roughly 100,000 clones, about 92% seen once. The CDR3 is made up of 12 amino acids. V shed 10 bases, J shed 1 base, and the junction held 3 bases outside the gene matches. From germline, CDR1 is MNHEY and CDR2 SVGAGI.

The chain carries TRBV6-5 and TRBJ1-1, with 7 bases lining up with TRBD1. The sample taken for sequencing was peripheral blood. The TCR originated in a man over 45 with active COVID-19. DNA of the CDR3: TGTGCCACCTGGACAGGGAACACTGAAGCTTTCTTT. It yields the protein CATWTGNTEAFF.